The T cell receptor (beta chain) described here comes from a study of PD-L1 blockade in urothelial cancer. Across the whole study: Blood analysis took place 3 weeks (second dose) and 6 weeks after treatment start.

The time point is: peripheral blood 6 weeks after treatment start. TCRdb keeps only in-frame clones here, not all; method: immunoSEQ multiplex PCR. The sample has around 100,000 clones; approximately 90% are singletons. Trimming removed 1 base at V and 8 bases at J, with 12 bases between. Germline V CDR1 and CDR2: SGHTA, FQGNSA. The CDR3 length is 14 residues. The V call is TRBV7-2, the J call TRBJ2-1; weak D call: TRBD2 (5 bases). This specimen was PBMCs, taken around atezolizumab (anti-PD-L1) treatment. This TCR was sampled from a man in his sixties with urothelial cancer. As DNA, the CDR3 is TGTGCCAGCAGCTTAGTTGCGGCAGCGGATGAGCAGTTCTTC. Amino acid sequence: CASSLVAAADEQFF.